This TCR beta chain was observed in a study of regulatory T cells in long-lasting Graves disease. General study results and limits: TCR diversity was lower in persistent than newly diagnosed Graves' disease.

For TCR beta, libraries came from iRepertoire HTBI primers and Arm-PCR of CDR3 regions. The authors' processing: Samples jointly harbored fewer than 70 TRBV and 14 TRBJ segments. Each CDR3 protein gets one entry after TCRdb re-called the multiplex PCR reads with MiXCR. TCRdb's processing, not the authors', yielded these V and J calls. Altogether 400,000 to 500,000 distinct CDR3 sequences are present, roughly 15% being singletons, with the ten largest covering 20% to 25%. Stated time point: newly diagnosed GD, antithyroid drugs for less than 3 months. The TCR library was prepared using RNA isolated from PBMCs. Trimming at V came to 5 bases and at J to 5 bases, leaving 4 bases not matched to a gene. CDR3 length equals 15 residues. The germline V gene encodes CDR1 SNHLY and CDR2 FYNNEI. This clonotype appeared once. Its specificity is not known. These data were likewise used in another study, on T cells in Graves' hyperthyroidism and ophthalmopathy. Per that paper: Graves' hyperthyroidism was deemed stable given no ophthalmopathy progression within 18 months.

Here the sequenced sample was peripheral blood mononuclear cells (PBMCs), taken at new diagnosis, from a patient treated with antithyroid drugs. V is TRBV2 and J is TRBJ2-1, with 12 bases that match TRBD2. The TCR comes from a young woman with Graves disease. CDR3 bases: TGTGCCAGCAGTCAGACTAGCGGGAGAGACAATGAGCAGTTCTTC. This encodes CASSQTSGRDNEQFF.